This T cell receptor (beta chain) is from a study of T-cell reconstitution after alpha-beta-depleted transplantation in children. Unique molecular identifiers were incorporated into the prepared TCRbeta library. TCRdb reprocessed the PCR reads via MiXCR and lists one record per CDR3 protein. The table has about 470,000 distinct CDR3 sequences, roughly 44% seen once. Whole-study results and caveats: Expanded graft clones numbering several hundred reportedly gave rise to alpha-beta T cells about two months after transplant. Certain patients had high TCRbeta diversity at day 60, and it came from recipient T cells and thymic progenitors that survived. Diversity and T-cell counts at one year after transplant derived mostly from new T cells.

Germline V gene data show CDR1 as SGHTA and CDR2 as FQGNSA. The CDR3 is 16 amino acids. The V gene lost 1 base and the J gene lost 0 bases, with 10 bases spanning the gap. On this clonotype itself: Its matching antigen is unknown.

V and J are TRBV7-2 and TRBJ2-4; D is unclear. The material was PBMCs, obtained before TCRalphabeta/CD19-depleted stem cell transplant. This TCR was recovered from a girl aged 2-10 years with aplastic anemia, due to receive a stem cell transplant. The CDR3 DNA is TGTGCCAGCAGCTTAGGTTCGGCACTAGCCAAAAACATTCAGTACTTC. It yields the protein CASSLGSALAKNIQYF.